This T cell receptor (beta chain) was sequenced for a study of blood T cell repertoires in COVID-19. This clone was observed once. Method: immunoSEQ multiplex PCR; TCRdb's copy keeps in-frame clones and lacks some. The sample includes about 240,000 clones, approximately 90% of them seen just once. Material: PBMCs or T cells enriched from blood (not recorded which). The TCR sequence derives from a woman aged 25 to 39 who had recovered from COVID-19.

CDR3 residues: CASSLPQGSEQYF. The DNA for the CDR3 is TGTGCCAGCAGCTTGCCCCAGGGGAGCGAGCAGTACTTC. J is TRBJ2-7 and V is TRBV5-4; possibly TRBD1 for D (6 bases). The CDR3 runs to 13 residues. Trimming pared 1 base from V and 6 bases from J, leaving 11 bases between. Germline CDR1 reads SGHNT; CDR2 reads YYREEE (reference sequence).